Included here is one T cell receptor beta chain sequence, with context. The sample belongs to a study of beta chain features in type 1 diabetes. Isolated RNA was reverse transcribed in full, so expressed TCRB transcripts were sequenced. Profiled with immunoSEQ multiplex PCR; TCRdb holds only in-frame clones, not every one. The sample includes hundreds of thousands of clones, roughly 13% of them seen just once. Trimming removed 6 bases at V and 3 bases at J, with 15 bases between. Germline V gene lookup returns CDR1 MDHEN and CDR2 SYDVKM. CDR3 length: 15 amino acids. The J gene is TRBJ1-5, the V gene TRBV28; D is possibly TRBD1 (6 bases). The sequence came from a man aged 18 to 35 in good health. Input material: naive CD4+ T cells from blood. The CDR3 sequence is CASSLDGTFNQPQHF. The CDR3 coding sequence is TGTGCCAGCAGCCTCGATGGGACATTCAATCAGCCCCAGCATTTT.